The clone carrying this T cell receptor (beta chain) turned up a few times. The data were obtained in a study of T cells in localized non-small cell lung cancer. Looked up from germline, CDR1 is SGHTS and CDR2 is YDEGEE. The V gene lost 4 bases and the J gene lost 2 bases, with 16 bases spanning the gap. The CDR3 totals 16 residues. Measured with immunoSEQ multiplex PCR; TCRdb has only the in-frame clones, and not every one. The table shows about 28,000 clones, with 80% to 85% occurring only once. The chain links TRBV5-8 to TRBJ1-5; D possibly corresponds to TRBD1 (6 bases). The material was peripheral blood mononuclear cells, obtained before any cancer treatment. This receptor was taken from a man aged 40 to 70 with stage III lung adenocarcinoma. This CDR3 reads CASSPRGGSGNQPQHF. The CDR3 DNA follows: TGTGCCAGCAGCCCGAGGGGGGGTTCGGGCAATCAGCCCCAGCATTTT.